Following are 3 T cell receptor beta chains from one sample sequenced in a study of early T cells in non-severe SARS-CoV-2 infection. TCRdb independently ran MiXCR on the 5' RACE reads; one entry per CDR3 protein. The sample yields 55,000 to 75,000 distinct CDR3 sequences, 9.5% to 13% seen once. Source material: whole blood. All receptors derive from an adult who was a healthcare worker with PCR-confirmed SARS-CoV-2 infection or an uninfected control (not recorded which).

The chain recombines TRBV5-5 with TRBJ2-1, with TRBD2 matching 7 bases. The V and J ends lost 1 base and 0 bases, in that order; junction bases with no gene match: 1. CDR1 is SGHKS and CDR2 is YYEKEE in the germline V gene (reference sequence). This CDR3 has 15 amino acids. The CDR3, as DNA: TGTGCCAGCAGCTTGAGCGGGGTCTCCTACAATGAGCAGTTCTTC. It codes for CASSLSGVSYNEQFF.

In this sample, this clonotype turned up a few times. This sequence joins TRBV6-2 or TRBV6-3 and TRBJ2-1, with 8 bases fitting TRBD2. The V gene's germline CDR1 is MNHEY and CDR2 SVGEGT. The CDR3 spans 17 residues. With 0 bases clipped from V and 5 bases from J, the junction kept 9 bases outside the gene matches. As DNA, the CDR3 is TGTGCCAGCAGTTACTCCCCGGGACTAGTGTTCCACAATGAGCAGTTCTTC. It codes for CASSYSPGLVFHNEQFF.

This clonotype has a handful of counts. The rearrangement links TRBV11-2 to TRBJ2-5, with TRBD2 matching over 7 bases. The CDR3 is 15 residues long. Unmatched junction bases numbered 10, after V lost 4 bases and J lost 5 bases. CDR1 and CDR2 (germline): SGHAT, FQNNGV. The CDR3 protein is CASSSRPAGVETQYF. The CDR3 coding sequence is TGTGCCAGCAGCTCTCGACCCGCGGGAGTGGAGACCCAGTACTTC. The full variable domain, with the rest looked up from reference TRBV11-2 and TRBJ2-5, is EAGVAQSPRYKIIEKRQSVAFWCNPISGHATLYWYQQILGQGPKLLIQFQNNGVVDDSQLPKDRFSAERLKGVDSTLKIQPAKLEDSAVYLCASSSRPAGVETQYFGPGTRLLVL.